This TCR beta chain was captured in a study of regulatory T cells in long-lasting Graves disease. Overall study context: Under 3 months of antithyroid drugs had been taken by newly diagnosed Graves' patients. Study-wide points: With some 2,700 shared public clonotypes, persistent patients exceeded new patients, who shared about a thousand.

Time point indicated: newly diagnosed GD, antithyroid drugs for less than 3 months. PBMC RNA served as the TCR library source. Enrollment of patients was through an endocrinology department in Xi'an, China. CDR3-region Arm-PCR and iRepertoire HTBI primers produced the TCR beta libraries. From the multiplex PCR reads, TCRdb called clonotypes with MiXCR, one entry per CDR3 protein. The sample lists 500,000 to 700,000 distinct CDR3 sequences; about 16% were seen once. V was clipped by 3 bases and J by 2 bases, with 9 bases between them. The CDR3 is 14 residues long. Germline V gene sequence: CDR1 SGHNT, CDR2 YYREEE (reference sequence). There are a few counts of this clonotype. The target antigen is unknown. These sequences were also reported in another study, on T cells in Graves' hyperthyroidism and ophthalmopathy. That work adds: Carried out on the TCR CDR3, a first-round RT-PCR used the HTBI primer set.

V and J are TRBV5-4 and TRBJ2-1, with TRBD1 as a possible D gene (5 bases). This receptor was obtained from a woman aged 25 to 39 with Graves disease. The specimen comprised peripheral blood mononuclear cells (PBMCs), sampled at new diagnosis, from a patient treated with antithyroid drugs. The CDR3: CASSYQGTYNEQFF. CDR3 bases: TGTGCCAGCAGCTACCAGGGTACCTACAATGAGCAGTTCTTC.